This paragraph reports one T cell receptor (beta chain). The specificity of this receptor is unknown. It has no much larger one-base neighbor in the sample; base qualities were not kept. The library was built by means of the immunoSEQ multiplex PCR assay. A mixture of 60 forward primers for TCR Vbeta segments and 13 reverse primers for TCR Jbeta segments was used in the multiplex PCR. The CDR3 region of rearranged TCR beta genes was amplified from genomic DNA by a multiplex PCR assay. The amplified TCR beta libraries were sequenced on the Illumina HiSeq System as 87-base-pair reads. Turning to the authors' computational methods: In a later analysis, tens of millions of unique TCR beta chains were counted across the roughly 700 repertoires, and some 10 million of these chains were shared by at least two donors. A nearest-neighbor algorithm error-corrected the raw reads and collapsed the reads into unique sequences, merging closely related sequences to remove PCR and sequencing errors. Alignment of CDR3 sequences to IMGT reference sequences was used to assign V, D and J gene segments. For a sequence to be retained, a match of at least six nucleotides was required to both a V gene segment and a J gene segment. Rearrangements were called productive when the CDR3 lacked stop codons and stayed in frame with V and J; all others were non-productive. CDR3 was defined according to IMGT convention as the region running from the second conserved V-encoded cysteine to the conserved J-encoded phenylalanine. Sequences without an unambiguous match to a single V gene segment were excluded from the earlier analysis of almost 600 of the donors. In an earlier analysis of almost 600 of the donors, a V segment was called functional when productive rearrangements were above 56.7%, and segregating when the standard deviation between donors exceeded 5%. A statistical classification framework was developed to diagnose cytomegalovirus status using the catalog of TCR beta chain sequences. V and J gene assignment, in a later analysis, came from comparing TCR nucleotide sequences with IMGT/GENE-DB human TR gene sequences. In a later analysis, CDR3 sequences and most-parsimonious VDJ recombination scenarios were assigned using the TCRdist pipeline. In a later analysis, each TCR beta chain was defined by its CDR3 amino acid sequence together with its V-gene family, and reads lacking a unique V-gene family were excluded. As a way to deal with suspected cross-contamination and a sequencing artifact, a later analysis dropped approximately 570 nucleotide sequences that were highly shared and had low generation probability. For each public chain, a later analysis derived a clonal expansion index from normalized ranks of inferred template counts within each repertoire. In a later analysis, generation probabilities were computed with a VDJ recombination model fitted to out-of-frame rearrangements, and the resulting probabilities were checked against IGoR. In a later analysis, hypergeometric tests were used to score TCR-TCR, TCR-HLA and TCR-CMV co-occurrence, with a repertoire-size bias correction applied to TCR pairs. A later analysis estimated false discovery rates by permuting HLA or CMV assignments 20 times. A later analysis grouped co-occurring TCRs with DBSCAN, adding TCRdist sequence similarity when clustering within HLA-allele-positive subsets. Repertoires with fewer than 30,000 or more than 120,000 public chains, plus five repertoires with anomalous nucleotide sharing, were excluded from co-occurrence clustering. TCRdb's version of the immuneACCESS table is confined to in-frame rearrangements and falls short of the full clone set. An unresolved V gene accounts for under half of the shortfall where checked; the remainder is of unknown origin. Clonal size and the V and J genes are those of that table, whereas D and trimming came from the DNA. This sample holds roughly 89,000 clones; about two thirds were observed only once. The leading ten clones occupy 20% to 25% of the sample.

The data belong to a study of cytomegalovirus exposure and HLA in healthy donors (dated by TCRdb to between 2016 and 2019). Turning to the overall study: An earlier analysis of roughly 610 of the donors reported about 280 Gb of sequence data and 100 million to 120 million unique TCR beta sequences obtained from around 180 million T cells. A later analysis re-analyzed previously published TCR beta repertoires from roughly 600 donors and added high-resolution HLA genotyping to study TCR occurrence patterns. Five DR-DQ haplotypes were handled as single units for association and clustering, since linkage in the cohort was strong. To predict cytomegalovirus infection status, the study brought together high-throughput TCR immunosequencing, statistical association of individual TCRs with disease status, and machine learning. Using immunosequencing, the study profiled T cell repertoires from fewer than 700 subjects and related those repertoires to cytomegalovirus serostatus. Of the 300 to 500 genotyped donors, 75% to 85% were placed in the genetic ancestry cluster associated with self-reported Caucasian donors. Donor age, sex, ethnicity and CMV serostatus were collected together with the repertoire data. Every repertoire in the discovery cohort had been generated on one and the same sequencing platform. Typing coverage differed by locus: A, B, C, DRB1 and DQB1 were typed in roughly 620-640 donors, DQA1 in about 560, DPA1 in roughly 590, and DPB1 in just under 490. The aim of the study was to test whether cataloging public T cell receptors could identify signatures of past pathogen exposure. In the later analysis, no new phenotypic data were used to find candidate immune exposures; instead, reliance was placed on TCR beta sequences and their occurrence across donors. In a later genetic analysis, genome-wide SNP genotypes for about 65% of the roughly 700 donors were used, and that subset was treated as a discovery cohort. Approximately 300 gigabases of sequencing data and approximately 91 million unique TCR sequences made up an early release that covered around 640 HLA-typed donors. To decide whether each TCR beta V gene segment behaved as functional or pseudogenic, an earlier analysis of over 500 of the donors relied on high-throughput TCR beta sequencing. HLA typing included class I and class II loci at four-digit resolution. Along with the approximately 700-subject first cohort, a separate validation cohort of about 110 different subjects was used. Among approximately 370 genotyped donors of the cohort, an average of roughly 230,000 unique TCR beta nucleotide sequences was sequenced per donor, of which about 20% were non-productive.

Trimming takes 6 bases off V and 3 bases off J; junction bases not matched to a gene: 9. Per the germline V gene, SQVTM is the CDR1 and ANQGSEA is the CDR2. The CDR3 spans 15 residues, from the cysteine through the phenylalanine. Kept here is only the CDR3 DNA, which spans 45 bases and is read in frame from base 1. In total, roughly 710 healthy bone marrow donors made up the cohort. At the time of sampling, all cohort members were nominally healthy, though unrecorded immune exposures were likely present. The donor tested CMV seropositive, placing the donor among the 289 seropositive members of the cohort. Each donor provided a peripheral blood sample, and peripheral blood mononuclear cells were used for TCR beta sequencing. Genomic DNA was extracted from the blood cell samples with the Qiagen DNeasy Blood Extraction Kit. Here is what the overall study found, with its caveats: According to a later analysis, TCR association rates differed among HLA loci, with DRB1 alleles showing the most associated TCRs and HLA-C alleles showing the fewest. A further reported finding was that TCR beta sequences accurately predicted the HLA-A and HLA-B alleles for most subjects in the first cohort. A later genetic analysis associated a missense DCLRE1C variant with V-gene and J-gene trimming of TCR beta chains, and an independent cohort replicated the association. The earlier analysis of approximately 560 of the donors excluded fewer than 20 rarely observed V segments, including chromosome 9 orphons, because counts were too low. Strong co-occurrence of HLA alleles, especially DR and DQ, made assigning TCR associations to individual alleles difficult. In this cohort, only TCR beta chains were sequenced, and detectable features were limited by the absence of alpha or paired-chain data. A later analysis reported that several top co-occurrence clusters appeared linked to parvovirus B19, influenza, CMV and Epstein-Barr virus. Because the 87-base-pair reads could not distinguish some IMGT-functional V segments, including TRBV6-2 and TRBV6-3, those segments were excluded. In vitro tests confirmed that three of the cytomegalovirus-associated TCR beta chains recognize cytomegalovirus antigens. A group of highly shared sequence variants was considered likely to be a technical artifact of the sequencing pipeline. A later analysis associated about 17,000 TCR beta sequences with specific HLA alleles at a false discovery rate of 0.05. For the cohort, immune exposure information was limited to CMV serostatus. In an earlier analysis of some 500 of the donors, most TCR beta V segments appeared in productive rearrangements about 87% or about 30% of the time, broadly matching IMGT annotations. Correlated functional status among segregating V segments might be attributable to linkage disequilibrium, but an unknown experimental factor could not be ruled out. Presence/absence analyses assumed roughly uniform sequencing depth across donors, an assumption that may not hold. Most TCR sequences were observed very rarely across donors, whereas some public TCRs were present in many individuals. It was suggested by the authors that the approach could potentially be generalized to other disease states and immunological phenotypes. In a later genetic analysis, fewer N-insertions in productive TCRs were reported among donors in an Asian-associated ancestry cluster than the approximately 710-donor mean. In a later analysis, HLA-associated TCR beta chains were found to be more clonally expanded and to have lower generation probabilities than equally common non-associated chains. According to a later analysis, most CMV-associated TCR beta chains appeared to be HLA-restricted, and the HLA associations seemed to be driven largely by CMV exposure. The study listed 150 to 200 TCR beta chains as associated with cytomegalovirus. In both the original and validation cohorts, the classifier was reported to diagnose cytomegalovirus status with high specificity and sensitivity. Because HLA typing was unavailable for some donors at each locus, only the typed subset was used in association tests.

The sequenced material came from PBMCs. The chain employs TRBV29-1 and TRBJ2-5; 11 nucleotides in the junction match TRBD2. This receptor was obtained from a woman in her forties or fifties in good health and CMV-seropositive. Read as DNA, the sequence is TGCAGCGTCGGCCTAGCGGGGGGTCGGGAAGAGACCCAGTACTTC. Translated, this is CSVGLAGGREETQYF.